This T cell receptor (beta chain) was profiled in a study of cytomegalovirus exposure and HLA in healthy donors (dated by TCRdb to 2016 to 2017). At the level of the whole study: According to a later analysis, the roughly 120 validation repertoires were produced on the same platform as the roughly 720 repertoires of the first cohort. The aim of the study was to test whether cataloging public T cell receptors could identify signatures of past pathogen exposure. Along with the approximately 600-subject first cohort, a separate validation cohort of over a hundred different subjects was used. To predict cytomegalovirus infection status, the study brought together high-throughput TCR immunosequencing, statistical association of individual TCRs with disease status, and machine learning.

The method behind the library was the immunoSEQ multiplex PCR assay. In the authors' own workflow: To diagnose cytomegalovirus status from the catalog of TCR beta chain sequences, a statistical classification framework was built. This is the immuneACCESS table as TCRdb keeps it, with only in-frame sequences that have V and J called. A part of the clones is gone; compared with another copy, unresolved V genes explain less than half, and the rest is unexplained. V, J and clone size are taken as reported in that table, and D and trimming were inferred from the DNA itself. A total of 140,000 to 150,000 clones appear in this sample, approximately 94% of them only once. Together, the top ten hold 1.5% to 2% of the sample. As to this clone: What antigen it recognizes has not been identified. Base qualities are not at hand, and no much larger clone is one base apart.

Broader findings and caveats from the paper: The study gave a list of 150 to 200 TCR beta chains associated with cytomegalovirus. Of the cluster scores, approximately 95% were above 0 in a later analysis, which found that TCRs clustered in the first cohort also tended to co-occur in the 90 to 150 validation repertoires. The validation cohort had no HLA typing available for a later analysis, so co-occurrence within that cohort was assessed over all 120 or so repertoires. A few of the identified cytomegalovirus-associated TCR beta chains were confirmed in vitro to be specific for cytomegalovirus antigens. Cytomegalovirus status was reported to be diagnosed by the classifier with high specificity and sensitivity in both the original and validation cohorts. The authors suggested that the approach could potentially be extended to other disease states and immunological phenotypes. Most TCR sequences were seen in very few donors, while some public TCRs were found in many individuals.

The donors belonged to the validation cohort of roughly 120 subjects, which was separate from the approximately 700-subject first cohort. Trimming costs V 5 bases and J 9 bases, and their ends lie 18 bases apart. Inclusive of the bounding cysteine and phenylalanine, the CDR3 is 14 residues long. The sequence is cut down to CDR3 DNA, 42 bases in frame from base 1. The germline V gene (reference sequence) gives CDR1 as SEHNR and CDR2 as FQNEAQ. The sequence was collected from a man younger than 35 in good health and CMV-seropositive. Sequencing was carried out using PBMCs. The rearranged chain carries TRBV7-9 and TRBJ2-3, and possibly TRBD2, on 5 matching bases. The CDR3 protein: CASSLPEGIGTQYF. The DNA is TGTGCCAGCAGCCTGCCAGAGGGAATCGGCACGCAGTATTTT.